This TCR beta chain came from a study of CD8 T cells in ankylosing spondylitis. V trimming: 4 bases; J trimming: 4 bases; junction bases outside the gene matches: 12. Germline assignment: CDR1 SGHRS and CDR2 YFSETQ. This CDR3 contains 19 residues. Regarding this clonotype: The antigen is unknown.

Each CDR3 protein gets one entry after TCRdb re-called the 5' RACE reads with MiXCR. Of under 300,000 distinct CDR3 sequences in the sample, about 10% were seen once. Study-level results: Roughly eight highly homologous variants made up a TCR beta motif that seemed to typify ankylosing spondylitis blood.

The chain employs TRBV5-1 and TRBJ2-3; 16 bases match TRBD2. Sequencing used blood, either unsorted or a sorted T cell fraction (not recorded which). The receptor was isolated from a male donor with ankylosing spondylitis or in good health (not recorded which). CDR3 nucleotide sequence: TGCGCCAGCAGCCTCACCGGGACTAGCGGGGGGGCCTACGCAGATACGCAGTATTTT. It encodes CASSLTGTSGGAYADTQYF.